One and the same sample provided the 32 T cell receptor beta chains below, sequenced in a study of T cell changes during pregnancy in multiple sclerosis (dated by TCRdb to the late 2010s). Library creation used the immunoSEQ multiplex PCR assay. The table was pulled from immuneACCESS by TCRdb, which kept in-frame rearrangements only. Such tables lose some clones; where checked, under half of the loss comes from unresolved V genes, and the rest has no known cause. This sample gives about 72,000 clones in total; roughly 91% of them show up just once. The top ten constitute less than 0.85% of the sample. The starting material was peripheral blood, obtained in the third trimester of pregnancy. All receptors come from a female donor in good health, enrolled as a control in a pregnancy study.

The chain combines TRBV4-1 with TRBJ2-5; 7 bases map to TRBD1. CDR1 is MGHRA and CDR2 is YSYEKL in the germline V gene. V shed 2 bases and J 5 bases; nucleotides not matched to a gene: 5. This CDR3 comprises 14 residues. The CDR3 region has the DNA TGCGCCAGCAGCCAAACAGGGGCGGAGGAGACCCAGTACTTC. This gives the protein CASSQTGAEETQYF.

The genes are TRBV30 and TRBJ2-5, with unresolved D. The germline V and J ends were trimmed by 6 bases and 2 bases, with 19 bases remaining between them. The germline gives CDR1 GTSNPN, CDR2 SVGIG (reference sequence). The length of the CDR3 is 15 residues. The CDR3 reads CACFTIYMRQETQYF. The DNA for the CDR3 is TGTGCCTGTTTCACGATCTATATGAGACAAGAGACCCAGTACTTC.

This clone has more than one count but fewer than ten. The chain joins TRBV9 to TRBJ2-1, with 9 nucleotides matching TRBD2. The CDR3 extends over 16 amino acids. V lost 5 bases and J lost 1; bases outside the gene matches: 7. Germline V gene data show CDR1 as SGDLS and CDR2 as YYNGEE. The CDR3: CASSERGAPSYNEQFF. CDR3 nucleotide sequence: TGTGCCAGCAGTGAGCGGGGGGCCCCTTCCTACAATGAGCAGTTCTTC.

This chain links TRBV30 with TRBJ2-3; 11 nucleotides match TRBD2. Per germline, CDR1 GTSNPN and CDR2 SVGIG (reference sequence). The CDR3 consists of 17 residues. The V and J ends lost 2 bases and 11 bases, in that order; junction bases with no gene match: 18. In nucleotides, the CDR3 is TGTGCCTGGAGTCGTCCGGGACTAGCGGCCGTCCGGGGGGGGCAGTATTTT. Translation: CAWSRPGLAAVRGGQYF.

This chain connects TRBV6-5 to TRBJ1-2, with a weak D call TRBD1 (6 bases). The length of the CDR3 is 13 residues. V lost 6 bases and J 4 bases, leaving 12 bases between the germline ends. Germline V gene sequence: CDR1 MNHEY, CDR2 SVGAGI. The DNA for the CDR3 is TGTGCCAGCAGCCAACAGGGCGGCTATGGCTACACCTTC. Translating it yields CASSQQGGYGYTF.

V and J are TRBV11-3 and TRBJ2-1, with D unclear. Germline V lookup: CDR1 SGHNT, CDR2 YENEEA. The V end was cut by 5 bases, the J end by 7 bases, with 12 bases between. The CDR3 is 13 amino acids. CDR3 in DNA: TGTGCCAGCAGCCACGACTCCTGGAATGAGCAGTTCTTC. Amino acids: CASSHDSWNEQFF.

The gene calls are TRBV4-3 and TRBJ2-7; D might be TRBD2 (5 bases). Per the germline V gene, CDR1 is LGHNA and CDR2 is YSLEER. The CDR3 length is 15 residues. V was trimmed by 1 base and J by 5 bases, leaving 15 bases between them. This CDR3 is CASSQAEGPLDEQYF. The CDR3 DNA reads TGCGCCAGCAGCCAAGCAGAGGGCCCCTTGGACGAGCAGTACTTC.

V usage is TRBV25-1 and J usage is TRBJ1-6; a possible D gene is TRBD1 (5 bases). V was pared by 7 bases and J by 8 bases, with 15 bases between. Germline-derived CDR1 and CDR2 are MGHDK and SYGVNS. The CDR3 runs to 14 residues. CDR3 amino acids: CASTGRGWDSPLHF. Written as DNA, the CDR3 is TGTGCCAGCACCGGAAGGGGTTGGGATTCACCCCTCCACTTT.

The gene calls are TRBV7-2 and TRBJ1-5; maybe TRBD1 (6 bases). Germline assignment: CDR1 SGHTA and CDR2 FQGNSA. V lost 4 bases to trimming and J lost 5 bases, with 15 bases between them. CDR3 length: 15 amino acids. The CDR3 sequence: CASSSTTGNHQPQHF. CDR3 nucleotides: TGTGCCAGCAGCTCCACCACAGGGAACCATCAGCCCCAGCATTTT.

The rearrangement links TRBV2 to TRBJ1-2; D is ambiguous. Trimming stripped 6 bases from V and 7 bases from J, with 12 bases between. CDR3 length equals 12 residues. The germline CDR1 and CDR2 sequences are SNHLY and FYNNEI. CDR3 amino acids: CASSTNPTGYTF. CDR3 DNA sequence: TGTGCCAGCAGCACCAACCCTACTGGCTACACCTTC.

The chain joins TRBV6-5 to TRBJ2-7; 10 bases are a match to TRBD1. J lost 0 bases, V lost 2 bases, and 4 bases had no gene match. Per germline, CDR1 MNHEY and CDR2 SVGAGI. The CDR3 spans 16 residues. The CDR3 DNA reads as TGTGCCAGCAGTTACATCCGGGACAGGGGCTCCTACGAGCAGTACTTC. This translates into CASSYIRDRGSYEQYF.

DNA of the CDR3: TGTGCCAGCAGTCCGGGACATTACTACGAGCAGTACTTC. The encoded protein is CASSPGHYYEQYF. The chain employs TRBV6-5 and TRBJ2-7; TRBD1 is a possible D gene (6 bases). Germline V gene lookup returns CDR1 MNHEY and CDR2 SVGAGI. V was clipped by 5 bases and J by 3 bases, with 11 bases between them. The CDR3 spans 13 residues.

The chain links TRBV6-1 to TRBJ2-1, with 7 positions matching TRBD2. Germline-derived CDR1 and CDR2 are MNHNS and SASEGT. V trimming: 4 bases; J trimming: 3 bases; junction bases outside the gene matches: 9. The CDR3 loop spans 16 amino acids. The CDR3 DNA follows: TGTGCCAGCAGTGGGGGAGCGGGGCGATTCTACAATGAGCAGTTCTTC. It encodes CASSGGAGRFYNEQFF.

The CDR3 loop reads CASSLARGSGNTIYF. The CDR3 DNA reads as TGTGCCAGCAGCTTAGCCCGGGGATCTGGAAACACCATATATTTT. The V call is TRBV11-2, the J call TRBJ1-3; unclear D gene. CDR3 length: 15 amino acids. V was pared by 1 base and J by 1 base, with 8 bases between. CDR1 is SGHAT, CDR2 FQNNGV, per germline.

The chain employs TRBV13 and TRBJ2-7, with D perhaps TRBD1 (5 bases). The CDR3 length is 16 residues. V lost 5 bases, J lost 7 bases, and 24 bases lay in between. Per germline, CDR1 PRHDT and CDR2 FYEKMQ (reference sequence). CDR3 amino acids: CASSPRTLGHPWEQYF. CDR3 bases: TGTGCCAGCAGCCCCCGTACCCTCGGACACCCCTGGGAGCAGTACTTC. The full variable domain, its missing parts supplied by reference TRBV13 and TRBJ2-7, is AAGVIQSPRHLIKEKRETATLKCYPIPRHDTVYWYQQGPGQDPQFLISFYEKMQSDKGSIPDRFSAQQFSDYHSELNMSSLELGDSALYFCASSPRTLGHPWEQYFGPGTRLTVT.

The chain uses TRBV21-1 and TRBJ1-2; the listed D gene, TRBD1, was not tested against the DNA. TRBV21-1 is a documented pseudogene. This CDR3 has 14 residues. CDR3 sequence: CASSKAWDRNGYTF. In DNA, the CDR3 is TGTGCCAGCAGCAAAGCCTGGGACAGGAATGGCTACACCTTC.

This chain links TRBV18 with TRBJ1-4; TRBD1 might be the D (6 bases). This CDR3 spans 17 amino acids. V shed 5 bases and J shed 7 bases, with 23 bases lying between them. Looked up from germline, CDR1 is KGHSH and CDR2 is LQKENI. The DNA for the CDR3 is TGTGCCAGCTCAACGGTTACAGGGTCGGGCTTCGGTGAAAAACTGTTTTTT. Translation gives CASSTVTGSGFGEKLFF.

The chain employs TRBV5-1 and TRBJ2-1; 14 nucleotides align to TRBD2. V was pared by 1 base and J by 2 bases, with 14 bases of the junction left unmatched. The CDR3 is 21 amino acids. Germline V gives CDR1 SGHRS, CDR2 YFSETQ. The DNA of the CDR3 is TGCGCCAGCAGCTTGAGGGGGGGCTGGGGACTAGCGGGAGTCGCCTACAATGAGCAGTTCTTC. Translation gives CASSLRGGWGLAGVAYNEQFF.

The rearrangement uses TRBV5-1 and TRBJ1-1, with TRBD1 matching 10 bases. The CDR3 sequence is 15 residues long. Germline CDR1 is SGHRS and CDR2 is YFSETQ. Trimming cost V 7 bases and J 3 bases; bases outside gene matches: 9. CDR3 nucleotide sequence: TGCGCCAGCGGGGGGACAGGGGTGAAGGACACTGAAGCTTTCTTT. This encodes CASGGTGVKDTEAFF.

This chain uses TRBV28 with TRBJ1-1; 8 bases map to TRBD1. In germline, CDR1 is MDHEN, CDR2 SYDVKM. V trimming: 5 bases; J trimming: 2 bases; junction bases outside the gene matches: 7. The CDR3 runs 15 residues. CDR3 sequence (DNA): TGTGCCAGCAGTGAAACAGGGGGGAAAAACACTGAAGCTTTCTTT. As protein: CASSETGGKNTEAFF. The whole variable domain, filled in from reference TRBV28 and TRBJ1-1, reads DVKVTQSSRYLVKRTGEKVFLECVQDMDHENMFWYRQDPGLGLRLIYFSYDVKMKEKGDIPEGYSVSREKKERFSLILESASTNQTSMYLCASSETGGKNTEAFFGQGTRLTVV.

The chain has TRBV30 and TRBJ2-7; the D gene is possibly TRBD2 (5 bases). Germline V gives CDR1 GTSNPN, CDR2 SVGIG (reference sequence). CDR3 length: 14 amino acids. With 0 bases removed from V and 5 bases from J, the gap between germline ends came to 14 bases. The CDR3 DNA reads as TGTGCCTGGAGTGTAGGTGGGAGTGCCAACGAGCAGTACTTC. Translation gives CAWSVGGSANEQYF.

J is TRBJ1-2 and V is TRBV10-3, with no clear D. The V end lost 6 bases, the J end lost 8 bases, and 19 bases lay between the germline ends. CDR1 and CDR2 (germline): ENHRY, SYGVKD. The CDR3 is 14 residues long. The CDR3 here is CAIRDPGNPAGYTF. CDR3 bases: TGTGCCATCAGGGATCCGGGTAACCCGGCGGGCTACACCTTC.

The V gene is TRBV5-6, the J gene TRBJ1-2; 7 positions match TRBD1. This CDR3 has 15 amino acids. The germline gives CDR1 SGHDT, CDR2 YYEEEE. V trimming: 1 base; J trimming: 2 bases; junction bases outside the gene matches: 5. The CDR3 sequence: CASSLQGGLNYGYTF. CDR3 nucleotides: TGTGCCAGCAGCTTGCAGGGGGGATTAAACTATGGCTACACCTTC.

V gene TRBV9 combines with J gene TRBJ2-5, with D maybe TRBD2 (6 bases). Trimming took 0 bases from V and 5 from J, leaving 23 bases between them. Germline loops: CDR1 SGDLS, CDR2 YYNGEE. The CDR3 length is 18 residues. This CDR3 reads CASSVGGRWRVGSETQYF. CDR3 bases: TGTGCCAGCAGCGTAGGAGGGCGGTGGAGGGTGGGGAGCGAGACCCAGTACTTC.

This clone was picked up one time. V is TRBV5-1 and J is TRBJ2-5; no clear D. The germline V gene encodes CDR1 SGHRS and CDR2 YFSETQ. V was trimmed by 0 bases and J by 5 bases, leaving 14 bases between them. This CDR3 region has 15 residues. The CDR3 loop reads CASSLGTMLRETQYF. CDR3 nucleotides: TGCGCCAGCAGCTTGGGAACGATGCTGCGGGAGACCCAGTACTTC.

The CDR3 DNA is TGTGCCAGCTCTCCGGCGGGGGTTAGGATCGCTAACTATGGCTACACCTTC. Translating it yields CASSPAGVRIANYGYTF. This sequence joins TRBV18 and TRBJ1-2; the D gene is possibly TRBD1 (5 bases). V was cut by 6 bases and J by 0 bases, with 20 bases left in between. The CDR3 runs 17 residues. CDR1 is KGHSH, CDR2 LQKENI, per germline.

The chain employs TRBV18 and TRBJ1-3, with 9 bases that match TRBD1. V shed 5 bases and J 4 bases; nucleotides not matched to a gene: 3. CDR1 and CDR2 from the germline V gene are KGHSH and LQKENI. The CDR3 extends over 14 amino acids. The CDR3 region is CASSSGQGGNTIYF. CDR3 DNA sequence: TGTGCCAGCTCATCCGGACAGGGGGGAAACACCATATATTTT. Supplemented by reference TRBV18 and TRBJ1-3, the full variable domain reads NAGVMQNPRHLVRRRGQEARLRCSPMKGHSHVYWYRQLPEEGLKFMVYLQKENIIDESGMPKERFSAEFPKEGPSILRIQQVVRGDSAAYFCASSSGQGGNTIYFGEGSWLTVV.

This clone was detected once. The CDR3 loop is CASSMTGDGQPQHF. Here the CDR3 DNA reads TGTGCCAGCAGCATGACAGGGGACGGGCAGCCCCAGCATTTT. The rearrangement uses TRBV7-6 and TRBJ1-5; 8 positions match TRBD1. Germline CDR1 and CDR2: SGHVS and FNYEAQ. Trimming removed 5 bases from V and 7 bases from J; junction bases left unmatched: 7. The CDR3 runs 14 residues.

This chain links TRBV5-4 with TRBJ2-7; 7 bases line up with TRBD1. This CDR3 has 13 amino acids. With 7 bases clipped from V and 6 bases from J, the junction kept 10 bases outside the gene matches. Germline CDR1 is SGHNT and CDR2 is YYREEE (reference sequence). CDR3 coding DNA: TGTGCCAGCCATAGGGACAGCGACGGCGAGCAGTACTTC. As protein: CASHRDSDGEQYF.

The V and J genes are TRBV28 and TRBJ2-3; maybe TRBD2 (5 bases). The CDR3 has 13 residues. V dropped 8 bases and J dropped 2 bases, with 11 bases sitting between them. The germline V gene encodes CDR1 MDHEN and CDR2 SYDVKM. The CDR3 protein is CASWERFTDTQYF. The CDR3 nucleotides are TGTGCCAGCTGGGAGCGCTTCACAGATACGCAGTATTTT.

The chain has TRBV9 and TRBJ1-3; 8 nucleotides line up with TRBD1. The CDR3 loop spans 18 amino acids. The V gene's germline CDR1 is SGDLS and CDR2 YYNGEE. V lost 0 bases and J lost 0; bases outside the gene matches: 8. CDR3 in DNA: TGTGCCAGCAGCGTAGGAGGGGACAGGCCAAACTCTGGAAACACCATATATTTT. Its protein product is CASSVGGDRPNSGNTIYF.

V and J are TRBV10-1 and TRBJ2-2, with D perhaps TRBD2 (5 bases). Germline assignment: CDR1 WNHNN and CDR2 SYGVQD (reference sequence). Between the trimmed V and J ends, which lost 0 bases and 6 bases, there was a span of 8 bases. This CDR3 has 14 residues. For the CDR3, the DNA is TGCGCCAGCAGTGAGTCGCTAGCTCCCGGGGAGCTGTTTTTT. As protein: CASSESLAPGELFF.